This T cell receptor beta chain was sequenced in a study of post-analysis software for immune sequencing data. Looking at the study overall: Courses of disease covered relapsing-remitting, secondary progressive and progressive-relapsing multiple sclerosis.

Overall study findings and caveats: Comparison of patients with controls showed five TRBV segments more frequent in patients, TRBV5-6, TRBV5-1 and TRBV20-1 among them. Those with multiple sclerosis, the patient group, showed significantly lower normalized Chao1 diversity than controls.

V was pared by 7 bases and J by 2 bases, with 12 bases between. The V gene's germline CDR1 is DFQATT and CDR2 SNEGSKA (reference sequence). The CDR3 length is 12 residues. Each TCR beta cDNA library carried unique molecular identifiers. T cells numbering about 0.95 to 11 million gave rise to about 490,000 cDNA molecules. TCRdb reanalysed the PCR reads using MiXCR and keeps one entry per CDR3 protein. The sample lists roughly 700,000 distinct CDR3 sequences, approximately 30% occurring once. Details on this clonotype: Its specificity is unknown. Just one base apart from a much larger clone, this may be a read error. The conserved phenylalanine or tryptophan normally closing the CDR3 is absent here, so this likely arose from a read error.

This TCR was recovered from a girl aged 5-17 years with multiple sclerosis. The sequencing sample was made of blood. The chain links TRBV20-1 to TRBJ2-7; D ambiguous. The CDR3 loop is CSVFLFPYEQYS. In nucleotides, the CDR3 is TGCAGTGTCTTCCTCTTCCCCTACGAGCAGTACTCC.